The clone carrying this T cell receptor (beta chain) has only a few counts. Its antigen is not identified. The protocol was immunoSEQ multiplex PCR, while the TCRdb copy is restricted to in-frame clones and leaves out a portion. The table includes around 100,000 clones, more than 85% detected once. The germline gives CDR1 SGHKS, CDR2 YYEKEE (reference sequence). V was pared by 4 bases and J by 0 bases, with 12 bases between. CDR3 length: 15 amino acids. This sample is part of a study of siplizumab effects on memory and regulatory T cells. Study observations and caveats: Confirmation was lacking for the suppressive function of proliferating Tregs derived from siplizumab cultures. It was not possible to assign a naive or memory phenotype to roughly 80-97% of proliferating CD4+ or CD8+ clones. Both greater diversity than memory cells and a major contribution to the alloresponse seemed to characterize naive T cells.

J is TRBJ2-3 and V is TRBV5-5, with TRBD2 as a possible D gene (6 bases). The sample taken for sequencing was CD4+ T cells sorted from blood. This clonotype was sampled from a human donor in good health. CDR3 in amino acids: CASSVPGTSTDTQYF. CDR3 bases: TGTGCCAGCAGCGTGCCCGGGACTAGCACAGATACGCAGTATTTT. The variable domain in full, completed from reference TRBV5-5 and TRBJ2-3, reads DAGVTQSPTHLIKTRGQQVTLRCSPISGHKSVSWYQQVLGQGPQFIFQYYEKEERGRGNFPDRFSARQFPNYSSELNVNALLLGDSALYLCASSVPGTSTDTQYFGPGTRLTVL.